One and the same sample provided the 5 T cell receptor beta chains below, sequenced in a study of blood T cell repertoires in COVID-19. The table came from immunoSEQ multiplex PCR; TCRdb's copy has only in-frame clones and leaves some out. Of hundreds of thousands of clones in the sample, around nine tenths were seen once. Material for sequencing was peripheral blood. These receptors originate from a woman in her twenties or thirties with COVID-19, enrolled during active disease.

The chain recombines TRBV19 with TRBJ2-2, with D maybe TRBD2 (6 bases). With 5 bases removed from V and 2 bases from J, the gap between germline ends came to 9 bases. This CDR3 contains 14 residues. The germline V gene has CDR1 LNHDA and CDR2 SQIVND (reference sequence). As DNA, the CDR3 is TGTGCCAGTAGTTGGGGGGATAACACCGGGGAGCTGTTTTTT. The encoded protein is CASSWGDNTGELFF.

A few counts support this clone. This rearrangement joins TRBV7-2 to TRBJ1-2; tentatively, D is TRBD1 (6 bases). V gave up 1 base and J gave up 7 bases, with 10 bases separating them. The CDR3 loop spans 13 amino acids. The germline V gene encodes CDR1 SGHTA and CDR2 FQGNSA. CDR3 region: CASSLGGRLGYTF. In nucleotides, the CDR3 is TGTGCCAGCAGCTTAGGGGGGCGCCTTGGCTACACCTTC.

CDR3 nucleotide sequence: TGCGCCAGCAGCCCCACAGGGCCCTACGAGCAGTACTTC. Translation gives CASSPTGPYEQYF. This chain connects TRBV5-1 to TRBJ2-7; D is perhaps TRBD1 (6 bases). Deletions cut 4 bases from V and 2 bases from J, with 10 bases between. Germline V gene sequence: CDR1 SGHRS, CDR2 YFSETQ. The CDR3 length is 13 residues.

The chain has TRBV19 and TRBJ1-1; no firm D call. V was cut by 1 base and J by 4 bases, with 19 bases left in between. Per germline, CDR1 LNHDA and CDR2 SQIVND (reference sequence). This CDR3 has 17 amino acids. The CDR3 region has the DNA TGTGCCAGTAGTATAGGACTGGGAGGTGTATTTGGCACTGAAGCTTTCTTT. Translating it yields CASSIGLGGVFGTEAFF.

This chain links TRBV18 with TRBJ1-2; D is uncertain. The CDR3 contains 14 residues. CDR1 KGHSH and CDR2 LQKENI come from the germline V gene. V was trimmed by 2 bases and J by 8 bases, leaving 15 bases between them. The CDR3 loop is CASSPNTGSRGYTF. DNA for the CDR3: TGTGCCAGCTCACCAAACACGGGTTCTAGGGGCTACACCTTC. Supplemented by reference TRBV18 and TRBJ1-2, the full variable domain reads NAGVMQNPRHLVRRRGQEARLRCSPMKGHSHVYWYRQLPEEGLKFMVYLQKENIIDESGMPKERFSAEFPKEGPSILRIQQVVRGDSAAYFCASSPNTGSRGYTFGSGTRLTVV.